These 20 T cell receptor beta chains share one sample of origin, sequenced in a study of cytomegalovirus exposure and HLA in healthy donors. Primers included in the PCR were 60 Vbeta and 13 Jbeta primers. The assay was immunoSEQ multiplex PCR, and TCRdb's table has in-frame clones only and misses some. The data show 80,000 or so clones, with approximately 75% seen just once and less than 8% held by the top ten. The sample consisted of PBMCs. The receptor source for this set is a middle-aged woman in good health and CMV-seronegative.

This clone has just a few counts. The chain combines TRBV6-1 with TRBJ2-7; 12 nucleotides agree with TRBD2. The CDR3 length is 16 residues. The V segment lost 1 base and the J segment 4 bases; nucleotides outside the gene matches: 5. The germline CDR1 and CDR2 sequences are MNHNS and SASEGT. This CDR3 reads CASSEEGTSGLYEQYF. The CDR3 DNA follows: TGTGCCAGCAGTGAAGAAGGGACTAGCGGGCTTTACGAGCAGTACTTC.

The V gene is TRBV18, the J gene TRBJ2-7, with 7 bases lining up with TRBD1. Trimming removed 5 bases from V and 2 bases from J; junction bases left unmatched: 9. This CDR3 comprises 15 residues. Germline V gene data show CDR1 as KGHSH and CDR2 as LQKENI. CDR3 sequence: CASSTGTDRTYEQYF. The CDR3 nucleotides are TGTGCCAGCTCAACCGGGACAGACAGAACCTACGAGCAGTACTTC. The full variable domain, in which reference TRBV18 and TRBJ2-7 provide the parts outside the CDR3, is NAGVMQNPRHLVRRRGQEARLRCSPMKGHSHVYWYRQLPEEGLKFMVYLQKENIIDESGMPKERFSAEFPKEGPSILRIQQVVRGDSAAYFCASSTGTDRTYEQYFGPGTRLTVT.

The J gene is TRBJ1-1, the V gene TRBV7-6; D is possibly TRBD1 (6 bases). The germline V gene encodes CDR1 SGHVS and CDR2 FNYEAQ. The CDR3 has 14 amino acids. Trimming cost V 4 bases and J 1 base, with 10 bases left between them. The CDR3 sequence is CASSSRGSNTEAFF. The CDR3 bases are TGTGCCAGCAGCTCGAGGGGGTCGAACACTGAAGCTTTCTTT.

The V gene is TRBV6-1, the J gene TRBJ1-2; D gene unclear. Trimming took 4 bases from V and 4 from J, leaving 10 bases between them. Germline values: CDR1 MNHNS, CDR2 SASEGT. There are 13 residues in the CDR3. CDR3 residues: CASSGRRGYGYTF. The CDR3 bases are TGTGCCAGCAGTGGCCGACGGGGCTATGGCTACACCTTC.

The rearrangement joins TRBV2 to TRBJ1-2; weak D call: TRBD1 (5 bases). The CDR3 has 15 amino acids. Trimming took 6 bases from V and 0 from J, leaving 14 bases between them. Looked up from germline, CDR1 is SNHLY and CDR2 is FYNNEI. The CDR3 reads CASREGRRANYGYTF. DNA for the CDR3: TGTGCCAGCAGGGAGGGACGCCGAGCTAACTATGGCTACACCTTC. Full variable domain (missing parts from reference TRBV2 and TRBJ1-2): EPEVTQTPSHQVTQMGQEVILRCVPISNHLYFYWYRQILGQKVEFLVSFYNNEISEKSEIFDDQFSVERPDGSNFTLKIRSTKLEDSAMYFCASREGRRANYGYTFGSGTRLTVV.

This rearrangement joins TRBV11-2 to TRBJ2-1; perhaps TRBD2 as D (6 bases). Germline loops: CDR1 SGHAT, CDR2 FQNNGV. The CDR3 is 15 amino acids. Trimming left V 0 bases short and J 1 base short, with 7 bases between. The CDR3 bases are TGTGCCAGCAGCTTAGATGGGAGGTCCTACAATGAGCAGTTCTTC. Encoded protein: CASSLDGRSYNEQFF.

The CDR3 loop is CASSFTSDTHSYEQYF. DNA for the CDR3: TGTGCCAGCAGTTTCACTAGCGACACTCACTCCTACGAGCAGTACTTC. V is TRBV27 and J is TRBJ2-7, with TRBD2 matching over 7 bases. Germline-derived CDR1 and CDR2 are MNHEY and SMNVEV (reference sequence). The CDR3 loop spans 16 amino acids. V was pared by 3 bases and J by 0 bases, with 8 bases of the junction left unmatched.

The V gene is TRBV7-2, the J gene TRBJ2-3; 7 bases line up with TRBD1. There are 15 residues in the CDR3. V was clipped by 4 bases and J by 1 base; unmatched bases: 5. CDR1 and CDR2 (germline): SGHTA, FQGNSA. The CDR3 protein is CASSSNTGGTDTQYF. The DNA of the CDR3 is TGTGCCAGCAGCTCTAATACAGGGGGCACAGATACGCAGTATTTT.

This clone was observed a single time. This chain links TRBV15 with TRBJ1-2, with D possibly TRBD1 on 6 matching bases. This CDR3 contains 18 residues. Trimming stripped 3 bases from V and 5 bases from J, with 25 bases between. Germline V lookup: CDR1 LNHNV, CDR2 YYDKDF (reference sequence). The chain's CDR3 is CATSRASGASRRQYGYTF. The CDR3 coding sequence is TGTGCCACCAGCAGGGCGTCAGGGGCTAGCCGCCGGCAATATGGCTACACCTTC.

The chain employs TRBV5-4 and TRBJ1-2, with 8 bases fitting TRBD1. Per the germline V gene, CDR1 is SGHNT and CDR2 is YYREEE (reference sequence). The J segment lost 8 bases and the V segment lost 6 bases, leaving 12 bases of the junction unmatched. The CDR3 sequence is 14 residues long. The CDR3 sequence is CASNKPGQGRGYTF. The CDR3 DNA follows: TGTGCCAGCAACAAACCAGGACAGGGCCGAGGCTACACCTTC.

The genes are TRBV27 and TRBJ2-7, with D possibly being TRBD1 (6 bases). Germline V CDR1 and CDR2: MNHEY, SMNVEV (reference sequence). V dropped 3 bases and J dropped 2 bases, with 14 bases sitting between them. CDR3 size: 15 residues. The CDR3 loop is CASSFSGTHTYEQYF. In DNA form, the CDR3 reads TGTGCCAGCAGTTTTTCCGGGACACATACCTACGAGCAGTACTTC.

With respect to this clone: An end of the junction does not agree with germline; a read error may underlie this. The CDR3 coding sequence is TGTGCTAGCAGCCTAACAGGGGGAGAGCAGTACTTC. This encodes CASSLTGGEQYF. The chain employs TRBV7-7 and TRBJ2-7; 8 nucleotides line up with TRBD1. This CDR3 spans 12 amino acids. CDR1 is SSHAT, CDR2 FNYEAQ, per germline (reference sequence).

The chain employs TRBV9 and TRBJ2-1; 11 nucleotides align to TRBD2. The germline V gene has CDR1 SGDLS and CDR2 YYNGEE. The CDR3 length is 15 residues. Losses at the gene ends were 2 bases for V and 5 bases for J; bases not matched to a gene: 3. The CDR3 region has the DNA TGTGCCAGCAGCGTCCTAGCGGGAGGAGACAATGAGCAGTTCTTC. Amino acids: CASSVLAGGDNEQFF.

The J gene is TRBJ1-1, the V gene TRBV5-5, with D perhaps TRBD1 (6 bases). V was clipped by 0 bases and J by 1 base, with 7 bases between them. Looked up from germline, CDR1 is SGHKS and CDR2 is YYEKEE (reference sequence). The length of the CDR3 is 14 residues. For the CDR3, the DNA is TGTGCCAGCAGCTTGGCAGGGGCGAACACTGAAGCTTTCTTT. The encoded protein is CASSLAGANTEAFF. The full variable domain, its missing parts supplied by reference TRBV5-5 and TRBJ1-1, is DAGVTQSPTHLIKTRGQQVTLRCSPISGHKSVSWYQQVLGQGPQFIFQYYEKEERGRGNFPDRFSARQFPNYSSELNVNALLLGDSALYLCASSLAGANTEAFFGQGTRLTVV.

The V gene is TRBV15, the J gene TRBJ2-7, with D perhaps matching TRBD2 (6 bases). This CDR3 is built from 15 residues. Trimming shortened V by 1 base and J by 5 bases, and 15 bases separated the two germline ends. Germline V gene sequence: CDR1 LNHNV, CDR2 YYDKDF (reference sequence). The CDR3 DNA sequence: TGTGCCACCAGCAGAGGAGGTAGCGGCGTCGACGAGCAGTACTTC. This sequence encodes CATSRGGSGVDEQYF.

This chain joins TRBV29-1 and TRBJ2-7; TRBD2 aligns across 9 bases. V was clipped by 3 bases and J by 7 bases; unmatched bases: 7. The CDR3 runs to 13 residues. Germline-derived CDR1 and CDR2 are SQVTM and ANQGSEA. The CDR3 sequence: CSVEGTSSSEQYF. The CDR3 bases are TGCAGCGTTGAGGGGACTAGCTCTTCGGAGCAGTACTTC.

This chain links TRBV19 with TRBJ1-4; 7 bases match TRBD1. CDR1 LNHDA and CDR2 SQIVND come from the germline V gene (reference sequence). The CDR3 is 14 amino acids. V lost 8 bases to trimming and J lost 6 bases; unmatched junction nucleotides: 9. In nucleotides, the CDR3 is TGTGCCAGTTTGAACAGGGGTGACGATGAAAAACTGTTTTTT. Its translation is CASLNRGDDEKLFF. Complete variable domain (other parts from reference TRBV19 and TRBJ1-4): DGGITQSPKYLFRKEGQNVTLSCEQNLNHDAMYWYRQDPGQGLRLIYYSQIVNDFQKGDIAEGYSVSREKKESFPLTVTSAQKNPTAFYLCASLNRGDDEKLFFGSGTQLSVL.

This clone was counted only a few times. This sequence joins TRBV30 and TRBJ1-2; D is unclear. Germline V CDR1 and CDR2: GTSNPN, SVGIG (reference sequence). The ends were cut back, 2 bases at V and 0 bases at J, with 10 bases in the middle. The CDR3 sequence is 14 residues long. For the CDR3, the DNA is TGTGCCTGGAGTACCTCATCGGCTAACTATGGCTACACCTTC. This sequence encodes CAWSTSSANYGYTF.

V usage is TRBV6-7 and J usage is TRBJ1-6, with TRBD1 as a possible D gene (5 bases). TRBV6-7 is filed as an ORF, its function uncertain. V lost 2 bases and J lost 9, with 14 bases in between. CDR3 size: 15 residues. CDR3 sequence reads: CASSYGGREGSPLHF. CDR3 DNA: TGTGCCAGCAGTTACGGGGGGAGGGAGGGTTCACCCCTCCACTTT.

This chain uses TRBV19 with TRBJ2-3, with 7 bases lining up with TRBD2. V was pared by 4 bases and J by 3 bases, with 10 bases of the junction left unmatched. Per germline, CDR1 LNHDA and CDR2 SQIVND (reference sequence). CDR3 length: 16 residues. Written as DNA, the CDR3 is TGTGCCAGTAGTAGGGGGAGGGATCCGACAACAGATACGCAGTATTTT. Protein product: CASSRGRDPTTDTQYF.